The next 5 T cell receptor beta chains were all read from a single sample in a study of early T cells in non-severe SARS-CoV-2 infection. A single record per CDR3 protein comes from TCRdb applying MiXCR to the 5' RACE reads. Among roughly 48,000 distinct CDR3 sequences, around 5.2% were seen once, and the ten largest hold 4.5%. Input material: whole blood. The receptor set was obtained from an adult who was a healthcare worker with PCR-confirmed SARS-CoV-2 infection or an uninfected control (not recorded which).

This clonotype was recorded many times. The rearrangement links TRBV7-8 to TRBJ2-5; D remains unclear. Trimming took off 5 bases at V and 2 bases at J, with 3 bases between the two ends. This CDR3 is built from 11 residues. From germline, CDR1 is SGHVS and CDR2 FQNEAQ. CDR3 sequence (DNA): TGTGCCAGCAGCCCACAAGAGACCCAGTACTTC. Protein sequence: CASSPQETQYF.

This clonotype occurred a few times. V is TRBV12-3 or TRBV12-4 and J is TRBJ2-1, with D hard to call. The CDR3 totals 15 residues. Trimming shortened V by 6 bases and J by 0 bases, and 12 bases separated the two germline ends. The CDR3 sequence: CASRGSASSYNEQFF. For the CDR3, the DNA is TGTGCCAGCAGGGGATCTGCTAGCTCCTACAATGAGCAGTTCTTC.

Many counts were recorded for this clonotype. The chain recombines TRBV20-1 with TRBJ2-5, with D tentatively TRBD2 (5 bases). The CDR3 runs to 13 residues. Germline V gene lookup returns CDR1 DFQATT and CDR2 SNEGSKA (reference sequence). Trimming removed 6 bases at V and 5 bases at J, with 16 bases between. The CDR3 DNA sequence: TGCAGTGCCCCTAGAGGGCCAGACGAGACCCAGTACTTC. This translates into CSAPRGPDETQYF.

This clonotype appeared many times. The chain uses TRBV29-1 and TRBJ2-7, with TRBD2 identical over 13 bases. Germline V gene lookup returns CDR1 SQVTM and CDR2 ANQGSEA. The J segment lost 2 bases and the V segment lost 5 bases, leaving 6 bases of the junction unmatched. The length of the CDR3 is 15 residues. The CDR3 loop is CSVSAGLAGTYEQYF. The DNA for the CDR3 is TGCAGCGTTTCGGCGGGACTAGCGGGAACCTACGAGCAGTACTTC.

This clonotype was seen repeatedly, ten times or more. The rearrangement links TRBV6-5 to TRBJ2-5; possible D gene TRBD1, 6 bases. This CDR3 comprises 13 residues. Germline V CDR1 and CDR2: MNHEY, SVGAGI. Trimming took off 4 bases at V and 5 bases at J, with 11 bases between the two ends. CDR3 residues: CASSSQGPETQYF. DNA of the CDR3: TGTGCCAGCAGTTCACAGGGACCCGAGACCCAGTACTTC.